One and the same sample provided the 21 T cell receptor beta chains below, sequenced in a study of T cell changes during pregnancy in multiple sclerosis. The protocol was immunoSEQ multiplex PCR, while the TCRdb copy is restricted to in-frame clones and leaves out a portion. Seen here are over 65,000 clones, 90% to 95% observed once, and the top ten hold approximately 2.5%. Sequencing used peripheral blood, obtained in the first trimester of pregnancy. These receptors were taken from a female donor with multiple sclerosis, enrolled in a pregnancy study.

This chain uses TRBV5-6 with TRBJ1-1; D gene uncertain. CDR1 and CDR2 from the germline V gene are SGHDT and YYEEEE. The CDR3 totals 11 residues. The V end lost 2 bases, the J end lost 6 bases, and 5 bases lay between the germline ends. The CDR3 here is CASSFGAEAFF. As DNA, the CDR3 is TGTGCCAGCAGCTTCGGGGCTGAAGCTTTCTTT.

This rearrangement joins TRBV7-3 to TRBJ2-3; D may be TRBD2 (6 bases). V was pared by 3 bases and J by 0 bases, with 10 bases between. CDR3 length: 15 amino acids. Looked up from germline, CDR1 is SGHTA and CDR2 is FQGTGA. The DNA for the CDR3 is TGTGCCAGCAGCTTTGCCGGGACTAGCACAGATACGCAGTATTTT. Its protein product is CASSFAGTSTDTQYF.

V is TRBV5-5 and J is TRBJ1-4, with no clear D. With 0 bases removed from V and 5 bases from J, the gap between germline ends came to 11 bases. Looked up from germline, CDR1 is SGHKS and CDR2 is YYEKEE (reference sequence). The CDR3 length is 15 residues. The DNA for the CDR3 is TGTGCCAGCAGCTTGGAGGTAAACAGCAATGAAAAACTGTTTTTT. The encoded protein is CASSLEVNSNEKLFF.

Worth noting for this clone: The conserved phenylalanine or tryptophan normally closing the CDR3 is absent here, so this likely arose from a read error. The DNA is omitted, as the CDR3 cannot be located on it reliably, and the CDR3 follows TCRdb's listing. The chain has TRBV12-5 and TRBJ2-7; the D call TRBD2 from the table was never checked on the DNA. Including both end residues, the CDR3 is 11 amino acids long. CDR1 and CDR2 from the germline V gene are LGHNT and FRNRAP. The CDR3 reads CASGFRIRGES.

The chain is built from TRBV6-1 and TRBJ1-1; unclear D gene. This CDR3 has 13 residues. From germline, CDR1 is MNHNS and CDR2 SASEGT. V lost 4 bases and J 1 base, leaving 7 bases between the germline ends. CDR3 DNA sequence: TGTGCCAGCAGTGGAAACACGAACACTGAAGCTTTCTTT. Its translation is CASSGNTNTEAFF.

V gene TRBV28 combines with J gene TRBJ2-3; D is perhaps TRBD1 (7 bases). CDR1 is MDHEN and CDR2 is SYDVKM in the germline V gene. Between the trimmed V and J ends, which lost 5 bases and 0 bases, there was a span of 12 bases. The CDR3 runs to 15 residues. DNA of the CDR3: TGTGCCAGCAGTCCCAGGGGGGACAGCACAGATACGCAGTATTTT. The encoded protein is CASSPRGDSTDTQYF. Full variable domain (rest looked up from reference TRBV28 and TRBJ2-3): DVKVTQSSRYLVKRTGEKVFLECVQDMDHENMFWYRQDPGLGLRLIYFSYDVKMKEKGDIPEGYSVSREKKERFSLILESASTNQTSMYLCASSPRGDSTDTQYFGPGTRLTVL.

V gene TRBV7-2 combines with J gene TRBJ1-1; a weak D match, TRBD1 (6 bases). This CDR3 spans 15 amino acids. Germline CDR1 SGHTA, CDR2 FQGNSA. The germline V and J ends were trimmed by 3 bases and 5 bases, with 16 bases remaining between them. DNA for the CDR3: TGTGCCAGCAGCTTGATCGGGCAGGGGTATACTGAAGCTTTCTTT. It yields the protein CASSLIGQGYTEAFF.

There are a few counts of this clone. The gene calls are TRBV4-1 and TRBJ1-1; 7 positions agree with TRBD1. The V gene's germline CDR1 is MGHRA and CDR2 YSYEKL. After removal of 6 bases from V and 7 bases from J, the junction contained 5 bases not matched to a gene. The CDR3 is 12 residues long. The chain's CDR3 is CASRYRDSEAFF. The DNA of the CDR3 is TGCGCCAGCAGGTACAGGGACAGTGAAGCTTTCTTT.

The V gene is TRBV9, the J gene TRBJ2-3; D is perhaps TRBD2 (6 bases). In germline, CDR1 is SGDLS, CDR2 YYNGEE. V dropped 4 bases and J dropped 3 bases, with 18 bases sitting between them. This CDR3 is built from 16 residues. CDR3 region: CASSPRSFAGTDTQYF. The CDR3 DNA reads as TGTGCCAGCAGCCCACGTTCTTTTGCGGGAACAGATACGCAGTATTTT.

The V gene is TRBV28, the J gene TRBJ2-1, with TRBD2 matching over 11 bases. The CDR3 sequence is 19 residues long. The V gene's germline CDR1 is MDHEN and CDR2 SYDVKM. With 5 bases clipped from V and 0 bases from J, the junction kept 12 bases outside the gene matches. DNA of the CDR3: TGTGCCAGCAGTCCACAGGAAATAGCGGGAGGGAGCTCCTACAATGAGCAGTTCTTC. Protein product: CASSPQEIAGGSSYNEQFF.

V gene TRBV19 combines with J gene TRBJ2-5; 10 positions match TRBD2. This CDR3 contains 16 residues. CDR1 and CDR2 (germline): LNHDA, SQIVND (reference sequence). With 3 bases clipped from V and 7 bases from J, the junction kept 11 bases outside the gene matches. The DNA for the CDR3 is TGTGCCAGTAGTATGTTAGCGGGAGGCCCGGGGGGGACCCAGTACTTC. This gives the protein CASSMLAGGPGGTQYF. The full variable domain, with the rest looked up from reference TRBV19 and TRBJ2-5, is DGGITQSPKYLFRKEGQNVTLSCEQNLNHDAMYWYRQDPGQGLRLIYYSQIVNDFQKGDIAEGYSVSREKKESFPLTVTSAQKNPTAFYLCASSMLAGGPGGTQYFGPGTRLLVL.

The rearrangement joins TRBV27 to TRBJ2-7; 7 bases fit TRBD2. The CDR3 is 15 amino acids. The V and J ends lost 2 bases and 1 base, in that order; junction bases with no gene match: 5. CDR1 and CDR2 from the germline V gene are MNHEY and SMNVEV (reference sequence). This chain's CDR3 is CASSLVSGASYEQYF. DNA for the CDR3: TGTGCCAGCAGTTTAGTAAGCGGGGCTTCCTACGAGCAGTACTTC.

The CDR3 bases are TGTGCCAGCAGCCGCCAGGGGGGACGTTCCTACGAGCAGTACTTC. Protein: CASSRQGGRSYEQYF. The chain couples TRBV7-9 to TRBJ2-7, with a possible D match to TRBD1 (7 bases). CDR1 and CDR2 from the germline V gene are SEHNR and FQNEAQ (reference sequence). The CDR3 length is 15 residues. Trimming stripped 5 bases from V and 1 base from J, with 15 bases between.

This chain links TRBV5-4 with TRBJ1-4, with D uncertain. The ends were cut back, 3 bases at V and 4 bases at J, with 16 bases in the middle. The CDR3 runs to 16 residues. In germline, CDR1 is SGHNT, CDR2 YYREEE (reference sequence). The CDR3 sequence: CASSYSPTDNNEKLFF. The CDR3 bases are TGTGCCAGCAGCTACAGTCCGACCGACAATAATGAAAAACTGTTTTTT.

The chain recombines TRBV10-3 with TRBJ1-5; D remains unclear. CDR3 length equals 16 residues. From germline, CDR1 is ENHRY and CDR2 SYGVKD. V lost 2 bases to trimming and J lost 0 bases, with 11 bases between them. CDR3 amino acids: CAISEEVADSNQPQHF. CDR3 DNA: TGTGCCATCAGTGAGGAGGTGGCAGATAGCAATCAGCCCCAGCATTTT.

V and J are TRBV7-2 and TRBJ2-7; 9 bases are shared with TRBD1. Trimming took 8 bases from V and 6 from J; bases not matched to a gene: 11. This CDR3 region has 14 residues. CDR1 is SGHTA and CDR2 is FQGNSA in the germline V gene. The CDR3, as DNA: TGTGCCAGCGGTAGACCGGGACAGGGAGCCGAGCAGTACTTC. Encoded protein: CASGRPGQGAEQYF.

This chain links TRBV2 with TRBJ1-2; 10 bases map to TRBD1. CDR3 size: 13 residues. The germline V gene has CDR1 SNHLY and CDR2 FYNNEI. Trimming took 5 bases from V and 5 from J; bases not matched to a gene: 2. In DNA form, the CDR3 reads TGTGCCAGCAGTCGGACAGGGGGATATGGCTACACCTTC. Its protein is CASSRTGGYGYTF. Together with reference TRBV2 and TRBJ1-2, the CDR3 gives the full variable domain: EPEVTQTPSHQVTQMGQEVILRCVPISNHLYFYWYRQILGQKVEFLVSFYNNEISEKSEIFDDQFSVERPDGSNFTLKIRSTKLEDSAMYFCASSRTGGYGYTFGSGTRLTVV.

CDR3 coding DNA: TGTGCCAGCAGCACATACGGGGGCGAGCAGTACTTC. Amino acid sequence: CASSTYGGEQYF. The V gene is TRBV7-2, the J gene TRBJ2-7; TRBD2 might be the D (6 bases). Germline V CDR1 and CDR2: SGHTA, FQGNSA. Trimming removed 5 bases at V and 6 bases at J, with 11 bases between. The CDR3 spans 12 residues.

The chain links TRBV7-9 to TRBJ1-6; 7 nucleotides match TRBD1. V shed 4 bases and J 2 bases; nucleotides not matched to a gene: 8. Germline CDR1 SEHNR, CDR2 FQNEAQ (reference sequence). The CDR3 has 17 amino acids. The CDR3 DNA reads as TGTGCCAGCAGCTCCGAAAGGACAGGAGCCTATAATTCACCCCTCCACTTT. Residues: CASSSERTGAYNSPLHF. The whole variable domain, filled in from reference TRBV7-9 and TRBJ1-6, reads DTGVSQNPRHKITKRGQNVTFRCDPISEHNRLYWYRQTLGQGPEFLTYFQNEAQLEKSRLLSDRFSAERPKGSFSTLEIQRTEQGDSAMYLCASSSERTGAYNSPLHFGNGTRLTVT.

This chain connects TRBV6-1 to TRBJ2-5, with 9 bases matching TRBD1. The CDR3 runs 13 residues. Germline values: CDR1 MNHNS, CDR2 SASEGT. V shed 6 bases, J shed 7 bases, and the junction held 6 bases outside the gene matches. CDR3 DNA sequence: TGTGCCAGCAGGGGACAGGGCCTGGTGACCCAGTACTTC. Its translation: CASRGQGLVTQYF.

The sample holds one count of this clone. For the CDR3, the DNA is TGTGCCAGCAGCGTATACAATGAGCAGTTCTTC. Residues: CASSVYNEQFF. The rearrangement joins TRBV11-1 to TRBJ2-1; D not resolved. Deletions cut 5 bases from V and 4 bases from J, with 3 bases between. The germline CDR1 and CDR2 sequences are SGHAT and FQDESV (reference sequence). The CDR3 runs 11 residues.